The sequence of this T cell receptor beta chain was determined in a study of blood T cell repertoires in COVID-19. At the level of the study: Acute and convalescent COVID-19 specimens originated in the United States, Italy and Spain. PBMCs, B-cell-depleted T cells, or T cells provided the cDNA or gDNA that made up the material.

As handled by the study authors: Amplifying reference gene primers gave estimates of nucleated cell counts. Method: immunoSEQ multiplex PCR; TCRdb's copy keeps in-frame clones and lacks some. V, J and clone size derive from that table, while D and trimming were established from the DNA sequence. The table shows under 200,000 clones, with just under 85% occurring only once. Seattle participants joined during active infection and were tracked over time. CDR1 is LGHDT, CDR2 YNNKEL, per germline (reference sequence). After removal of 1 base from V and 4 bases from J, the junction contained 12 bases not matched to a gene. The length of the CDR3 is 17 residues.

This TCR was recovered from a man aged 55 to 69 with COVID-19, enrolled during active disease. Material for sequencing was peripheral blood. This chain uses TRBV3-1 (or the pseudogene TRBV3-2) with TRBJ1-2; 7 nucleotides line up with TRBD1. CDR3 in amino acids: CASSQVGGTARIYGYTF. The CDR3 DNA reads TGTGCCAGCAGCCAAGTGGGCGGGACAGCGAGGATCTATGGCTACACCTTC.